Listed here are 5 T cell receptor beta chains from one sample, sequenced in a study of cytotoxic CD8 clonotypes in ibrutinib-treated CLL. TCRdb keeps only in-frame clones here, not all; method: immunoSEQ multiplex PCR. The sample carries nearly 300,000 clones, around 76% recorded once. The specimen was PBMCs, collected at disease progression, from a patient treated with ibrutinib. These TCRs come from a human donor with chronic lymphocytic leukemia.

The chain has TRBV2 and TRBJ2-1; D may be TRBD2 (5 bases). Germline V gene lookup returns CDR1 SNHLY and CDR2 FYNNEI. The V end lost 1 base, the J end lost 6 bases, and 10 bases lay between the germline ends. The CDR3 length is 14 residues. The CDR3 nucleotides read TGTGCCAGCAGTGAAGGGACTCCTTCCAATGAGCAGTTCTTC. Translating gives CASSEGTPSNEQFF.

The chain carries TRBV29-1 and TRBJ2-7, with D unclear. CDR3 size: 11 residues. Germline V CDR1 and CDR2: SQVTM, ANQGSEA. V lost 4 bases and J 2 bases, leaving 6 bases between the germline ends. In DNA, the CDR3 is TGCAGCGTTGGGATTACCTACGAGCAGTACTTC. The encoded protein is CSVGITYEQYF.

This clone has only one observation. This chain links TRBV10-3 with TRBJ2-5; TRBD2 agrees at 10 bases. The junction had 8 bases not matched to a gene; V was cut back by 2 bases and J by 8 bases. This CDR3 contains 15 residues. From germline, CDR1 is ENHRY and CDR2 SYGVKD. The CDR3 DNA reads TGTGCCATCAGTGAGGGCCTAGCGGGAGTGGATACCCAGTACTTC. The encoded protein is CAISEGLAGVDTQYF.

The chain uses TRBV7-9 and TRBJ2-5, with 8 bases identical to TRBD1. The junction had 12 bases not matched to a gene; V was cut back by 4 bases and J by 5 bases. The germline gives CDR1 SEHNR, CDR2 FQNEAQ (reference sequence). This CDR3 contains 16 residues. The CDR3 protein is CASSSSTGQGRETQYF. The DNA of the CDR3 is TGTGCCAGCAGCTCCAGCACCGGACAGGGCCGGGAGACCCAGTACTTC.

This clone was seen many times. This chain joins TRBV11-1 and TRBJ2-2; the match to TRBD1 covers 7 bases. Trimming at V came to 5 bases and at J to 4 bases, leaving 10 bases not matched to a gene. Germline CDR1 reads SGHAT; CDR2 reads FQDESV (reference sequence). The CDR3 extends over 16 amino acids. The CDR3 is CASSPAQGKVTGELFF. CDR3 sequence (DNA): TGTGCCAGCAGCCCAGCACAGGGGAAGGTCACCGGGGAGCTGTTTTTT.